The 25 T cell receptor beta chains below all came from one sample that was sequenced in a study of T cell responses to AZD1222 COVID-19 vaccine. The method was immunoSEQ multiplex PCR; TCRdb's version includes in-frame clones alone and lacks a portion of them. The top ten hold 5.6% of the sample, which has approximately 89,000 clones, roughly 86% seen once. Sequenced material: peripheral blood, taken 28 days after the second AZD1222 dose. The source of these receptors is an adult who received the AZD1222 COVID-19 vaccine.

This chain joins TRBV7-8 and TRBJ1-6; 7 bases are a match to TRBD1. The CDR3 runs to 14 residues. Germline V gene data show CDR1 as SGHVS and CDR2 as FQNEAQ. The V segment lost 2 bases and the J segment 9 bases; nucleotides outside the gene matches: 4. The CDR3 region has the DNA TGTGCCAGCAGCTTAAAGGGGGCGGGTTCACCCCTCCACTTT. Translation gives CASSLKGAGSPLHF.

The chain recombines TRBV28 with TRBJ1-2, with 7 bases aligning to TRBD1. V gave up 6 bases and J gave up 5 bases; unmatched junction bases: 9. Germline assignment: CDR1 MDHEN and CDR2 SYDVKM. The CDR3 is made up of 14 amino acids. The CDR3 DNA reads TGTGCCAGCAGATACGCCGGGACAGATTATGGCTACACCTTC. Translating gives CASRYAGTDYGYTF.

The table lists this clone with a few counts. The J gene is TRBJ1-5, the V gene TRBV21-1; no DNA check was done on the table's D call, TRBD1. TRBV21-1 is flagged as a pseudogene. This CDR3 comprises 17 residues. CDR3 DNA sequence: TGTGCCAGCAGCAAAAGCGCGGACAGCAATAGCAATCAGCCCCAGCATTTT. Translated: CASSKSADSNSNQPQHF.

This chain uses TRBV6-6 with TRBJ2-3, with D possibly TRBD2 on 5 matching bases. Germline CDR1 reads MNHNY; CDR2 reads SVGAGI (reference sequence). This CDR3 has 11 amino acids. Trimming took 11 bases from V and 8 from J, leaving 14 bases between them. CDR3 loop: CASAGRGTQYF. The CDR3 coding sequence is TGTGCCTCCGCGGGCCGGGGTACGCAGTATTTT.

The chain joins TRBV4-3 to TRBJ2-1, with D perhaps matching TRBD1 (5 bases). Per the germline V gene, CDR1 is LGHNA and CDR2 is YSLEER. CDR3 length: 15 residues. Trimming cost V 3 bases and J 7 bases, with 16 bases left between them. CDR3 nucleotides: TGCGCCAGCAGCCAGTCGTGGCAGGGTAAGAATGAGCAGTTCTTC. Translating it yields CASSQSWQGKNEQFF.

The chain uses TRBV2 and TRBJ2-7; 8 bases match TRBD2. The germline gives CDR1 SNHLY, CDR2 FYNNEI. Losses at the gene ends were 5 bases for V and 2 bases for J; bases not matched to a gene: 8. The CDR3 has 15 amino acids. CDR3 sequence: CASSPPQAGAYEQYF. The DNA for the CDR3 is TGTGCCAGCAGTCCCCCCCAAGCGGGAGCCTACGAGCAGTACTTC.

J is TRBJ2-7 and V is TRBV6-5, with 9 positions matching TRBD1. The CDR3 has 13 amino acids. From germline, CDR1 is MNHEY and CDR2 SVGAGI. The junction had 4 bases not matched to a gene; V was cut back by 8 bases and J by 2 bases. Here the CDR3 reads CASRTGGTYEQYF. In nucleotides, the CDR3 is TGTGCCAGCCGAACAGGGGGCACCTACGAGCAGTACTTC.

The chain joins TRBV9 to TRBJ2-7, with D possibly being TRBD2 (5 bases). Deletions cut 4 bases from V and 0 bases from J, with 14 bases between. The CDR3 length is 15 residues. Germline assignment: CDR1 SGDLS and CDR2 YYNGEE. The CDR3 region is CASSLLPGSSYEQYF. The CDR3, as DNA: TGTGCCAGCAGCCTCCTGCCTGGGAGCTCCTACGAGCAGTACTTC.

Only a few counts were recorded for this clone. CDR3 residues: CASSPVSSQPQHF. The DNA for the CDR3 is TGCGCCAGCAGCCCGGTATCAAGTCAGCCCCAGCATTTT. The chain couples TRBV4-1 to TRBJ1-5, with no clear D. Germline loops: CDR1 MGHRA, CDR2 YSYEKL. V lost 4 bases, J lost 6 bases, and 10 bases lay in between. The CDR3 is 13 amino acids.

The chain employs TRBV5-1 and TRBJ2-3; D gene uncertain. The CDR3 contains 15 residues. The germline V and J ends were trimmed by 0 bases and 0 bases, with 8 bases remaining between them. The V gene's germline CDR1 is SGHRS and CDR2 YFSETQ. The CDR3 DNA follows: TGCGCCAGCAGCTTGGATCCGTCTAGCACAGATACGCAGTATTTT. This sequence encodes CASSLDPSSTDTQYF.

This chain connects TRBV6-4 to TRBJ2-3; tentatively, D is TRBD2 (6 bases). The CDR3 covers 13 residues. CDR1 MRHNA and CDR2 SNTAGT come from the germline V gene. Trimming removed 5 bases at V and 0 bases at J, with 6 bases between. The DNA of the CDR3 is TGTGCCAGCAGTCGGGAGAGCACAGATACGCAGTATTTT. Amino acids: CASSRESTDTQYF.

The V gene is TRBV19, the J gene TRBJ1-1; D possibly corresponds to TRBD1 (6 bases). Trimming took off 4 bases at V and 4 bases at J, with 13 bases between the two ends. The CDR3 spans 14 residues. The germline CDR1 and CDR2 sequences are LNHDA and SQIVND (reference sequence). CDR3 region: CASSTTGRGTEAFF. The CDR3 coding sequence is TGTGCCAGTAGTACTACAGGGAGAGGCACTGAAGCTTTCTTT.

In nucleotides, the CDR3 is TGTGCCGGGAACCCAGGGCGAGACTGGGCCAACGTCCTGACTTTC. It is translated as CAGNPGRDWANVLTF. The V and J genes are TRBV30 and TRBJ2-6; a weak D match, TRBD1 (5 bases). The CDR3 length is 15 residues. With 8 bases removed from V and 5 bases from J, the gap between germline ends came to 19 bases. CDR1 GTSNPN and CDR2 SVGIG come from the germline V gene (reference sequence).

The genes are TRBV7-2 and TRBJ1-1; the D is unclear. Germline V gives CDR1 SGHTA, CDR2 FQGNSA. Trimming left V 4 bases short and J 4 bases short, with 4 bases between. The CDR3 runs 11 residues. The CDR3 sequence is CASSSITEAFF. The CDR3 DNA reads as TGTGCCAGCAGCTCAATCACTGAAGCTTTCTTT.

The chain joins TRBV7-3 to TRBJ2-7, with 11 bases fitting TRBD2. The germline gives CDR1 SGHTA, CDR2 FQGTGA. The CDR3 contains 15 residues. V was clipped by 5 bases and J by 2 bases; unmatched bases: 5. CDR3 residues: CASSMGLADTYEQYF. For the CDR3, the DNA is TGTGCCAGCAGCATGGGACTAGCGGATACCTACGAGCAGTACTTC.

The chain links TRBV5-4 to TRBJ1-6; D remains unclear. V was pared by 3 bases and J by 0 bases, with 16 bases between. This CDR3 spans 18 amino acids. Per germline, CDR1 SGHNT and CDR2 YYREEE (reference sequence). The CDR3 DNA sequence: TGTGCCAGCAGCTCGGGCCCGCCAAGGAGCTCCTATAATTCACCCCTCCACTTT. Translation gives CASSSGPPRSSYNSPLHF.

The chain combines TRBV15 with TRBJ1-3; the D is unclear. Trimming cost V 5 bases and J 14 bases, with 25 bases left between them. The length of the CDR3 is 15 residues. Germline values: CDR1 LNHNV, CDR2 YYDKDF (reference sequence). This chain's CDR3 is CATSPRRFTIRMVYF. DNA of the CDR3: TGTGCCACCAGCCCGCGCCGGTTCACCATCCGAATGGTATATTTT. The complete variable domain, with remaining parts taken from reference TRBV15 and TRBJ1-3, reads DAMVIQNPRYQVTQFGKPVTLSCSQTLNHNVMYWYQQKSSQAPKLLFHYYDKDFNNEADTPDNFQSRRPNTSFCFLDIRSPGLGDTAMYLCATSPRRFTIRMVYFGEGSWLTVV.

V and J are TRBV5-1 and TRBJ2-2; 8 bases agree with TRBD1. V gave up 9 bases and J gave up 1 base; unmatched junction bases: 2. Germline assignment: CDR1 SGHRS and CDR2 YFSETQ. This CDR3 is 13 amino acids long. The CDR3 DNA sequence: TGCGCCACCGGACAGGGGAACACCGGGGAGCTGTTTTTT. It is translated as CATGQGNTGELFF.

Written as DNA, the CDR3 is TGTGCCAGCAGCCTGACGGACAGGGGTACCCCCTACGAGCAGTACTTC. Residues: CASSLTDRGTPYEQYF. The chain carries TRBV7-2 and TRBJ2-7, with 9 bases aligning to TRBD1. This CDR3 is 16 amino acids long. V trimming: 5 bases; J trimming: 2 bases; junction bases outside the gene matches: 10. Germline V gene data show CDR1 as SGHTA and CDR2 as FQGNSA.

The CDR3 spells CASSLVNSGFYEQYF. The CDR3 DNA reads TGTGCCAGCAGCTTAGTAAATAGCGGGTTCTACGAGCAGTACTTC. The chain combines TRBV11-2 with TRBJ2-7; 7 bases map to TRBD2. Per the germline V gene, CDR1 is SGHAT and CDR2 is FQNNGV. V was pared by 1 base and J by 3 bases, with 6 bases of the junction left unmatched. CDR3 length: 15 amino acids.

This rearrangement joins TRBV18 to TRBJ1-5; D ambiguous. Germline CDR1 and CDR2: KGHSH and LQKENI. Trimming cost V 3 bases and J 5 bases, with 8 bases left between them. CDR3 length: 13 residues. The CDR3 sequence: CASSPASDQPQHF. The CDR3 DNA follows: TGTGCCAGCTCACCGGCCAGTGATCAGCCCCAGCATTTT. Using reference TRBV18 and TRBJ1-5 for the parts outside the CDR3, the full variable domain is NAGVMQNPRHLVRRRGQEARLRCSPMKGHSHVYWYRQLPEEGLKFMVYLQKENIIDESGMPKERFSAEFPKEGPSILRIQQVVRGDSAAYFCASSPASDQPQHFGDGTRLSIL.

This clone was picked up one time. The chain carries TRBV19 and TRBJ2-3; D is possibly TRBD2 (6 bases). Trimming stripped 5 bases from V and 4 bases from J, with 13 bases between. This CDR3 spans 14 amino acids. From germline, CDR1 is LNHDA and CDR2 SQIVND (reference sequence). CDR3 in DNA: TGTGCCAGTAGTTCAAGTGGGGGGTCAGATACGCAGTATTTT. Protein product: CASSSSGGSDTQYF.

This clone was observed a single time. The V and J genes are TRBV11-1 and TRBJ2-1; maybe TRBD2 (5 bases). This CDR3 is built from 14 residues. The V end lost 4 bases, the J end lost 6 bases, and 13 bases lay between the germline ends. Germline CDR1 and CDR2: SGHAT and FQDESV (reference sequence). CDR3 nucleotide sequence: TGTGCCAGCAGCTCCCCCCGGGGTAGCAATGAGCAGTTCTTC. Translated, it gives CASSSPRGSNEQFF.

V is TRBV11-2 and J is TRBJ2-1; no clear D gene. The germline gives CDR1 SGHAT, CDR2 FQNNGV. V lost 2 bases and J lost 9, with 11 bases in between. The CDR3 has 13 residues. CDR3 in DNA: TGTGCCAGCAGCTTAAGGCCCGGCACTGAGCAGTTCTTC. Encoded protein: CASSLRPGTEQFF.

CDR3 DNA sequence: TGTGCCAGCAGTCCCGGACAGGGTCAAGGCTACACCTTC. Its protein is CASSPGQGQGYTF. The gene calls are TRBV12-3 or TRBV12-4 and TRBJ1-2; TRBD1 matches at 8 bases. This CDR3 is built from 13 residues. V lost 5 bases to trimming and J lost 8 bases; unmatched junction nucleotides: 7.